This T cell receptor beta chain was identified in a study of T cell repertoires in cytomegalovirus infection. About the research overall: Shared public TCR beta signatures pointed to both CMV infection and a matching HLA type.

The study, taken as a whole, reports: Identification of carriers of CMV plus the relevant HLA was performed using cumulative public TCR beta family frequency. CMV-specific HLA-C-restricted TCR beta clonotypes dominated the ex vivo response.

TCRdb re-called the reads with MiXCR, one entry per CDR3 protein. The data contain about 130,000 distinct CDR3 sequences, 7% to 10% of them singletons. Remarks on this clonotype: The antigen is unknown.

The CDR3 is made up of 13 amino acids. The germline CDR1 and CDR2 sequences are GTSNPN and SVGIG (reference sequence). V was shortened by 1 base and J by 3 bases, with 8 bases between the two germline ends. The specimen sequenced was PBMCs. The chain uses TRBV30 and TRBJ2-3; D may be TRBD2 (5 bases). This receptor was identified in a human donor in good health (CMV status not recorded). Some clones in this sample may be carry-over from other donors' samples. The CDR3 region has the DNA TGTGCCTGGAGTGCCAGACTAACAGATACGCAGTATTTT. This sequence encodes CAWSARLTDTQYF.